This T cell receptor (beta chain) was sequenced during a study of early T cells in non-severe SARS-CoV-2 infection. This clonotype was counted a few times. The CDR3 has 13 amino acids. Germline CDR1 and CDR2: KGHSH and LQKENI. V dropped 2 bases and J dropped 1 base, with 5 bases sitting between them. Researchers attached unique molecular identifiers to individual cDNA molecules. TCRdb reprocessed the 5' RACE reads with MiXCR, giving one entry per CDR3 protein. The table has fewer than 90,000 distinct CDR3 sequences, around 14% seen once. The sequence derives from an adult who was a healthcare worker with PCR-confirmed SARS-CoV-2 infection or an uninfected control (not recorded which). The gene calls are TRBV18 and TRBJ1-1, with D uncertain. The sequenced material came from whole blood. Here the CDR3 DNA reads TGTGCCAGCTCACCAAAAGAGAACACTGAAGCTTTCTTT. Translating gives CASSPKENTEAFF.